These T cell receptor beta chains were read from a single sample in a study of blood T cell repertoires in COVID-19. Generated by immunoSEQ multiplex PCR, the TCRdb table keeps only in-frame clones and is missing some. The sample records 150,000 to 200,000 clones, more than 85% being singletons. Sequencing input: peripheral blood. All receptors come from a man in his 70s with active or convalescent COVID-19. CDR3s include the opening cysteine and the closing phenylalanine or tryptophan. A D gene is named only where the DNA matches it firmly. Clone sizes are given selectively: once, few, many, or a class where the clone is expanded.

D: NA
size: few
V: TRBV18
J: TRBJ1-2
CDR3: CASSTTSSHGYTF
DNA: TGTGCCAGCTCAACCACGAGTTCCCATGGCTACACCTTC

D: TRBD1
size: NA
V: TRBV11-2
J: TRBJ1-4
CDR3: CASSPWTGGREKLFF
DNA: TGTGCCAGCAGCCCATGGACAGGGGGTCGTGAAAAACTGTTTTTT

D: NA
size: once
V: TRBV2
J: TRBJ2-3
CDR3: CASNLRDTQYF
DNA: TGTGCCAGCAATCTTAGAGATACGCAGTATTTT

D: TRBD2
size: few
V: TRBV5-1
J: TRBJ2-1
CDR3: CASSLLSGVGNEQFF
DNA: TGCGCCAGCAGCTTATTAAGCGGGGTAGGAAATGAGCAGTTCTTC

D: TRBD1
size: NA
V: TRBV25-1
J: TRBJ2-2
CDR3: CASRGDREVTGELFF
DNA: TGTGCCAGCAGGGGGGACAGGGAGGTCACCGGGGAGCTGTTTTTT

D: NA
size: NA
V: TRBV19
J: TRBJ1-6
CDR3: CASSIVRGNSPLHF
DNA: TGTGCCAGTAGTATCGTCAGGGGCAATTCACCCCTCCACTTT

D: NA
size: NA
V: TRBV7-9
J: TRBJ1-5
CDR3: CASSLATGGGNQPQHF
DNA: TGTGCCAGCAGCTTAGCGACGGGGGGTGGCAATCAGCCCCAGCATTTT

D: TRBD2
size: NA
V: TRBV6-2/TRBV6-3
J: TRBJ2-6
CDR3: CASSYAGPGRAGANVLTF
DNA: TGTGCCAGCAGTTACGCCGGGCCAGGGAGGGCTGGGGCCAACGTCCTGACTTTC

D: TRBD1
size: NA
V: TRBV7-2
J: TRBJ1-4
CDR3: CASSLGQGWVNEKLFF
DNA: TGTGCCAGCAGCTTAGGACAGGGATGGGTTAATGAAAAACTGTTTTTT

D: NA
size: NA
V: TRBV7-8
J: TRBJ2-3
CDR3: CASSRGGATDTQYF
DNA: TGTGCCAGCAGCCGCGGAGGGGCCACAGATACGCAGTATTTT

D: NA
size: once
V: TRBV14
J: TRBJ1-1
CDR3: CASSQDLDSEAFF
DNA: TGTGCCAGCAGCCAAGATTTGGACAGTGAAGCTTTCTTT

D: TRBD2
size: NA
V: TRBV28
J: TRBJ2-3
CDR3: CASSLAGGPDTQYF
DNA: TGTGCCAGCAGCCTAGCGGGAGGGCCCGATACGCAGTATTTT

D: TRBD2
size: NA
V: TRBV19
J: TRBJ2-1
CDR3: CASSTSGRYNEQFF
DNA: TGTGCCAGCTCGACTAGCGGGAGATACAATGAGCAGTTCTTC

D: TRBD2
size: NA
V: TRBV9
J: TRBJ2-7
CDR3: CASSVGLAGGRVSYEQYF
DNA: TGTGCCAGCAGCGTAGGACTAGCGGGAGGACGGGTATCCTACGAGCAGTACTTC

D: TRBD1
size: NA
V: TRBV30
J: TRBJ2-3
CDR3: CAWTKQGVLRTDTQYF
DNA: TGTGCCTGGACCAAACAGGGGGTTCTGCGCACAGATACGCAGTATTTT

D: NA
size: NA
V: TRBV5-1
J: TRBJ2-2
CDR3: CASSIRGADGELFF
DNA: TGCGCCAGCAGTATCCGGGGGGCCGACGGGGAGCTGTTTTTT

D: NA
size: NA
V: TRBV11-2
J: TRBJ1-6
CDR3: CASSLEAGADSPLHF
DNA: TGTGCCAGCAGCTTAGAAGCTGGGGCTGATTCACCCCTCCACTTT

D: TRBD2
size: NA
V: TRBV6-6
J: TRBJ2-1
CDR3: CASSWTSGGADEQFF
DNA: TGTGCCAGCAGTTGGACTAGCGGGGGGGCAGATGAGCAGTTCTTC

D: TRBD1
size: NA
V: TRBV4-3
J: TRBJ1-1
CDR3: CASSQTGVAFF
DNA: TGCGCCAGCAGCCAGACAGGGGTAGCTTTCTTT

D: NA
size: NA
V: TRBV12-3/TRBV12-4
J: TRBJ1-2
CDR3: CASSSAAYGYTF
DNA: TGTGCCAGCAGTTCAGCGGCCTATGGCTACACCTTC

D: NA
size: few
V: TRBV6-5
J: TRBJ2-7
CDR3: CASRVGTSYPEEQYF
DNA: TGTGCCAGCAGGGTGGGGACAAGCTATCCGGAAGAGCAGTACTTC

D: TRBD2
size: NA
V: TRBV18
J: TRBJ2-1
CDR3: CASSPGLLGTSGSNEQFF
DNA: TGTGCCAGCTCACCGGGTTTGCTAGGGACTAGCGGGAGTAATGAGCAGTTCTTC

D: NA
size: NA
V: TRBV5-4
J: TRBJ2-2
CDR3: CASSRQSNTGELFF
DNA: TGTGCCAGCAGCAGACAGAGTAACACCGGGGAGCTGTTTTTT

D: TRBD1
size: NA
V: TRBV4-3
J: TRBJ2-5
CDR3: CASSQEAFVTGVQETQYF
DNA: TGCGCCAGCAGCCAAGAGGCTTTCGTGACAGGGGTCCAAGAGACCCAGTACTTC

D: NA
size: NA
V: TRBV6-5
J: TRBJ1-1
CDR3: CASRVGGSTEAFF
DNA: TGTGCCAGCCGAGTTGGGGGGAGCACTGAAGCTTTCTTT

D: TRBD1
size: NA
V: TRBV14
J: TRBJ1-1
CDR3: CASSFKWTGLLNTEAFF
DNA: TGTGCCAGCAGCTTCAAATGGACAGGGCTACTTAACACTGAAGCTTTCTTT

D: NA
size: NA
V: TRBV18
J: TRBJ1-1
CDR3: CASSQEQGKNTEAFF
DNA: TGTGCCAGCTCGCAGGAACAGGGTAAAAACACTGAAGCTTTCTTT

D: TRBD1
size: NA
V: TRBV27
J: TRBJ2-2
CDR3: CASSPPGQVTGELFF
DNA: TGTGCCAGCAGCCCCCCCGGACAGGTCACCGGGGAGCTGTTTTTT

D: NA
size: NA
V: TRBV24-1
J: TRBJ1-3
CDR3: CATSDPSGDGNTIYF
DNA: TGTGCCACCAGTGACCCGTCAGGGGACGGAAACACCATATATTTT

D: NA
size: NA
V: TRBV5-1
J: TRBJ2-5
CDR3: CASSLQGLGGQETQYF
DNA: TGCGCCAGCAGCTTACAGGGCCTGGGTGGCCAAGAGACCCAGTACTTC